The 4 T cell receptor beta chains below all came from one sample that was sequenced in a study of blood T cells in healthy people across ages. A second roughly 6 to 12 cycle PCR used barcoded and J-beta primers. From the 5' RACE reads, TCRdb called clonotypes with MiXCR, one entry per CDR3 protein. The table lists 750,000 or so distinct CDR3 sequences, around 25% of them singletons. The same data also contributed to another study, on T cells of mothers and their children.

The sequenced material came from blood. The receptor source for this set is a boy aged 10-17 years in good health.

This clonotype has more than one count but fewer than ten. The chain employs TRBV9 and TRBJ2-7; 8 bases are shared with TRBD1. The CDR3 length is 16 residues. The V segment lost 0 bases and the J segment 3 bases; nucleotides outside the gene matches: 8. The germline V gene has CDR1 SGDLS and CDR2 YYNGEE. This CDR3 is CASSVDPGTGYYEQYF. The CDR3, as DNA: TGTGCCAGCAGCGTAGATCCCGGGACAGGTTACTACGAGCAGTACTTC.

The gene calls are TRBV24-1 and TRBJ2-2; 7 bases fit TRBD2. Germline lookup yields CDR1 KGHDR and CDR2 SFDVKD. Trimming removed 3 bases from V and 5 bases from J; junction bases left unmatched: 8. This CDR3 is 16 amino acids long. The chain's CDR3 is CATSDAGDYRTGELFF. Written as DNA, the CDR3 is TGTGCCACCAGTGATGCCGGGGACTACCGAACCGGGGAGCTGTTTTTT.

There are a few counts of this clonotype. A read error may account for a junction end that differs from germline. This chain links TRBV7-3 with TRBJ2-1; 10 bases are shared with TRBD2. The CDR3 loop spans 17 amino acids. The V gene's germline CDR1 is SGHTA and CDR2 FQGTGA. The CDR3 loop is CACSSGTSESSYNEQFF. The CDR3 DNA follows: TGTGCCTGCAGCTCCGGGACTAGCGAGAGCTCCTACAATGAGCAGTTCTTC.

This clonotype was counted only a few times. DNA of the CDR3: TGTGCCAGCAGCCAAGTCGGACAGGGTCGTGGCTACACCTTC. This encodes CASSQVGQGRGYTF. This sequence joins TRBV3-1 and TRBJ1-2; TRBD1 agrees at 8 bases. V lost 1 base and J lost 7; bases outside the gene matches: 5. The germline gives CDR1 LGHDT, CDR2 YNNKEL (reference sequence). This CDR3 has 14 residues.